These T cell receptor beta chains were read from a single sample in a study of T cell responses to AZD1222 COVID-19 vaccine. Repertoires were generated with immunoSEQ multiplex PCR, while TCRdb's copy carries only in-frame clones and drops some. The profile shows around 140,000 clones, approximately 85% of them singletons. The specimen comprised peripheral blood, sampled 28 days after the second dose of the MenACWY control vaccine. The receptors originated from an adult who received the MenACWY meningococcal vaccine as a control. CDR3s include the opening cysteine and the closing phenylalanine or tryptophan. The D gene is left open where the match is weak. Size values are once, few and many counts, or a class for expanded clones, and some rows have none.

V gene: TRBV7-9; J gene: TRBJ1-6; clone size: -; D gene: -; CDR3 protein: CASTGNNSPLHF; CDR3 DNA: TGTGCCAGCACAGGGAATAATTCACCCCTCCACTTT
V gene: TRBV6-4; J gene: TRBJ2-7; clone size: once; D gene: TRBD2; CDR3 protein: CASSPRAGEGEQYF; CDR3 DNA: TGTGCCAGCAGTCCTCGGGCGGGAGAGGGAGAGCAGTACTTC
V gene: TRBV6-6; J gene: TRBJ1-2; clone size: -; D gene: -; CDR3 protein: CASSYGGSGYGYTF; CDR3 DNA: TGTGCCAGCAGTTACGGGGGGTCAGGGTATGGCTACACCTTC
V gene: TRBV30; J gene: TRBJ1-2; clone size: -; D gene: -; CDR3 protein: CAWSAGTHDLYGYTF; CDR3 DNA: TGTGCCTGGAGTGCTGGAACTCACGACCTTTATGGCTACACCTTC
V gene: TRBV5-1; J gene: TRBJ2-1; clone size: -; D gene: TRBD2; CDR3 protein: CASSWGLAGVGDEQFF; CDR3 DNA: TGCGCCAGCAGCTGGGGACTAGCGGGGGTTGGCGATGAGCAGTTCTTC
V gene: TRBV9; J gene: TRBJ2-2; clone size: -; D gene: -; CDR3 protein: CASSDPRNTGELFF; CDR3 DNA: TGTGCCAGCAGCGACCCCCGGAACACCGGGGAGCTGTTTTTT
V gene: TRBV11-2; J gene: TRBJ2-3; clone size: -; D gene: TRBD1; CDR3 protein: CASSLGRGPPDTQYF; CDR3 DNA: TGTGCCAGCAGCTTAGGCAGGGGGCCGCCAGATACGCAGTATTTT
V gene: TRBV28; J gene: TRBJ1-1; clone size: -; D gene: -; CDR3 protein: CASRAHGRNTEAFF; CDR3 DNA: TGTGCCAGCAGGGCCCACGGGAGGAACACTGAAGCTTTCTTT
V gene: TRBV6-1; J gene: TRBJ2-2; clone size: -; D gene: -; CDR3 protein: CASSAILRGSTGELFF; CDR3 DNA: TGTGCCAGCAGTGCGATTTTAAGGGGTAGCACCGGGGAGCTGTTTTTT
V gene: TRBV5-4; J gene: TRBJ2-3; clone size: -; D gene: TRBD2; CDR3 protein: CASSPGGSAGVPDTQYF; CDR3 DNA: TGTGCCAGCAGCCCTGGGGGAAGTGCGGGGGTCCCAGATACGCAGTATTTT
V gene: TRBV10-3; J gene: TRBJ1-3; clone size: -; D gene: TRBD1; CDR3 protein: CAISESGTAGNTIYF; CDR3 DNA: TGTGCCATCAGTGAGTCAGGGACAGCAGGAAACACCATATATTTT
V gene: TRBV5-1; J gene: TRBJ2-2; clone size: -; D gene: -; CDR3 protein: CASSASASSTGELFF; CDR3 DNA: TGCGCCAGCAGCGCTAGCGCGTCATCCACCGGGGAGCTGTTTTTT
V gene: TRBV7-2; J gene: TRBJ2-7; clone size: -; D gene: -; CDR3 protein: CASSPRAGNYEQYF; CDR3 DNA: TGTGCCAGCAGCCCCAGGGCGGGGAACTACGAGCAGTACTTC
V gene: TRBV24-1; J gene: TRBJ2-5; clone size: -; D gene: -; CDR3 protein: CATSLGGATLGETQYF; CDR3 DNA: TGTGCCACCAGCTTGGGGGGGGCCACCCTCGGGGAGACCCAGTACTTC
V gene: TRBV7-3; J gene: TRBJ2-3; clone size: -; D gene: -; CDR3 protein: CANSSLSGTDTQYF; CDR3 DNA: TGTGCCAACAGCTCTCTCTCGGGAACAGATACGCAGTATTTT
V gene: TRBV11-3; J gene: TRBJ2-2; clone size: -; D gene: TRBD1; CDR3 protein: CASSFRGRDGELFF; CDR3 DNA: TGTGCCAGCAGCTTCAGGGGGCGCGACGGGGAGCTGTTTTTT
V gene: TRBV7-2; J gene: TRBJ1-2; clone size: -; D gene: TRBD1; CDR3 protein: CASSPGTGSLLNYGYTF; CDR3 DNA: TGTGCCAGCAGCCCCGGGACAGGGAGTCTTCTTAACTATGGCTACACCTTC
V gene: TRBV7-2; J gene: TRBJ1-1; clone size: -; D gene: TRBD1; CDR3 protein: CASSRGGQAFTEAFF; CDR3 DNA: TGTGCCAGCAGCCGTGGGGGACAGGCCTTCACTGAAGCTTTCTTT
V gene: TRBV9; J gene: TRBJ2-2; clone size: -; D gene: -; CDR3 protein: CASGGLLTGELFF; CDR3 DNA: TGTGCCAGCGGGGGACTTCTCACCGGGGAGCTGTTTTTT
V gene: TRBV7-8; J gene: TRBJ1-3; clone size: few; D gene: -; CDR3 protein: CASSLMVHSGNTIYF; CDR3 DNA: TGTGCCAGCAGCTTAATGGTACACTCTGGAAACACCATATATTTT
V gene: TRBV30; J gene: TRBJ1-5; clone size: -; D gene: -; CDR3 protein: CAWSVERGQPQHF; CDR3 DNA: TGTGCCTGGAGTGTAGAGAGGGGCCAGCCCCAGCATTTT
V gene: TRBV7-8; J gene: TRBJ2-5; clone size: once; D gene: -; CDR3 protein: CASSFPGTPPAQYF; CDR3 DNA: TGTGCCAGCAGTTTTCCCGGGACACCGCCAGCCCAGTACTTC
V gene: TRBV10-3; J gene: TRBJ2-7; clone size: -; D gene: TRBD1; CDR3 protein: CAISGTGGSSEQYF; CDR3 DNA: TGTGCCATCAGTGGAACAGGGGGCTCTTCCGAGCAGTACTTC
V gene: TRBV7-8; J gene: TRBJ2-3; clone size: -; D gene: TRBD2; CDR3 protein: CASSLRRLASTDTQYF; CDR3 DNA: TGTGCCAGCAGCTTAAGGCGACTAGCTAGCACAGATACGCAGTATTTT
V gene: TRBV20-1; J gene: TRBJ2-1; clone size: few; D gene: -; CDR3 protein: CSARLYNEQFF; CDR3 DNA: TGCAGTGCTAGATTATACAATGAGCAGTTCTTC
V gene: TRBV5-4; J gene: TRBJ2-7; clone size: -; D gene: -; CDR3 protein: CASSLDELAGGPSYEQYF; CDR3 DNA: TGTGCCAGCAGCTTGGACGAGTTGGCAGGAGGGCCCTCCTACGAGCAGTACTTC
V gene: TRBV19; J gene: TRBJ2-1; clone size: few; D gene: -; CDR3 protein: CASSRSSSYNEQFF; CDR3 DNA: TGTGCCAGTAGTAGGTCAAGCTCCTACAATGAGCAGTTCTTC
V gene: TRBV5-4; J gene: TRBJ1-2; clone size: -; D gene: -; CDR3 protein: CASSLIVGGEGYTF; CDR3 DNA: TGTGCCAGCAGCCTCATCGTGGGGGGCGAAGGCTACACCTTC
V gene: TRBV14; J gene: TRBJ1-6; clone size: once; D gene: -; CDR3 protein: CASSTKGNSPLHF; CDR3 DNA: TGTGCCAGCAGCACTAAGGGAAATTCACCCCTCCACTTT
V gene: TRBV19; J gene: TRBJ2-1; clone size: -; D gene: -; CDR3 protein: CASSRGSLNEQFF; CDR3 DNA: TGTGCCAGTAGTAGAGGAAGCCTCAATGAGCAGTTCTTC
V gene: TRBV5-4; J gene: TRBJ1-2; clone size: -; D gene: -; CDR3 protein: CASSLVIRDGHGYTF; CDR3 DNA: TGTGCCAGCAGCTTGGTGATACGGGACGGGCATGGCTACACCTTC
V gene: TRBV12-5; J gene: TRBJ2-2; clone size: -; D gene: TRBD1; CDR3 protein: CASGLGGQGIGELFF; CDR3 DNA: TGTGCTAGTGGTTTGGGTGGACAGGGGATCGGGGAGCTGTTTTTT
V gene: TRBV6-5; J gene: TRBJ1-6; clone size: -; D gene: TRBD1; CDR3 protein: CASRQGNNRPLHF; CDR3 DNA: TGTGCCAGTAGACAGGGTAACAACAGGCCCCTCCACTTT
V gene: TRBV30; J gene: TRBJ1-3; clone size: few; D gene: -; CDR3 protein: CAWSIGTLSGNTIYF; CDR3 DNA: TGTGCCTGGAGTATCGGAACTCTCTCTGGAAACACCATATATTTT
V gene: TRBV15; J gene: TRBJ2-2; clone size: -; D gene: TRBD2; CDR3 protein: CATRGLAGGRRNTGELFF; CDR3 DNA: TGTGCCACCAGGGGCCTAGCGGGGGGACGTAGGAACACCGGGGAGCTGTTTTTT
V gene: TRBV24-1; J gene: TRBJ1-5; clone size: -; D gene: TRBD1; CDR3 protein: CATSDGTGGMGNQPQHF; CDR3 DNA: TGTGCCACCAGTGATGGGACAGGGGGCATGGGCAATCAGCCCCAGCATTTT
V gene: TRBV6-1; J gene: TRBJ2-3; clone size: -; D gene: -; CDR3 protein: CASSEVGGTDTQYF; CDR3 DNA: TGTGCCAGCAGTGAAGTAGGGGGCACAGATACGCAGTATTTT
V gene: TRBV3-1/TRBV3-2; J gene: TRBJ2-7; clone size: -; D gene: TRBD2; CDR3 protein: CASSSWGRAYYEQYF; CDR3 DNA: TGTGCCAGCAGCTCCTGGGGGAGGGCCTACTACGAGCAGTACTTC
V gene: TRBV6-5; J gene: TRBJ1-1; clone size: -; D gene: TRBD1; CDR3 protein: CASSYVETGAPEAFF; CDR3 DNA: TGTGCCAGCAGTTACGTGGAGACAGGGGCCCCTGAAGCTTTCTTT
V gene: TRBV19; J gene: TRBJ1-5; clone size: -; D gene: TRBD1; CDR3 protein: CASRTGGQPQHF; CDR3 DNA: TGTGCCAGTAGGACAGGGGGCCAGCCCCAGCATTTT
V gene: TRBV5-1; J gene: TRBJ2-7; clone size: -; D gene: TRBD1; CDR3 protein: CASSLGDRSYEQYF; CDR3 DNA: TGCGCCAGCAGCCTGGGGGACAGGTCCTACGAGCAGTACTTC
V gene: TRBV7-2; J gene: TRBJ2-5; clone size: -; D gene: -; CDR3 protein: CASSLTRGQETQYF; CDR3 DNA: TGTGCCAGCAGCTTAACTCGTGGCCAAGAGACCCAGTACTTC